Following are 26 T cell receptor beta chains from one sample sequenced in a study of T cells expressing NK-cell markers. TCRdb reprocessed the 5' RACE reads and stores each CDR3 protein as one record, lacking DNA. This repertoire includes about 440,000 distinct CDR3 sequences. Sequenced input: blood T cells: a sorted CD56 or NKG2C T cell subset, CD4+ or CD8+ T cells, or bulk PBMC T cells (not recorded which). All receptors come from a woman between 18 and 69 years old in good health.

The chain has TRBV12-3 or TRBV12-4 and TRBJ1-6; the D gene TCRdb calls, TRBD1, cannot be checked with no DNA. This CDR3 spans 19 amino acids. Here the CDR3 reads CASSPQGQGIHSYNSPLHF.

This chain joins TRBV5-1 and TRBJ2-3. Germline V gene lookup returns CDR1 SGHRS and CDR2 YFSETQ. This CDR3 is 14 amino acids long. Here the CDR3 reads CASSLGLHTDTQYF.

The chain joins TRBV28 to TRBJ2-7; the D gene TCRdb calls, TRBD1, cannot be checked with no DNA. This CDR3 is 15 amino acids long. Germline V lookup: CDR1 MDHEN, CDR2 SYDVKM. CDR3 amino acids: CASSLGQGSSYEQYF.

The chain uses TRBV9 and TRBJ2-2; TCRdb designates TRBD2, a call that cannot be tested without DNA. Germline lookup yields CDR1 SGDLS and CDR2 YYNGEE. This CDR3 is 16 amino acids long. The CDR3 sequence is CASTTVGTSNTGELFF.

The V call is TRBV28, the J call TRBJ2-4; TCRdb calls TRBD1, which cannot be checked without DNA. CDR3 length equals 15 residues. The germline CDR1 and CDR2 sequences are MDHEN and SYDVKM. The CDR3 loop reads CASSLAPQGIDIQYF. The whole variable domain, filled in from reference TRBV28 and TRBJ2-4, reads DVKVTQSSRYLVKRTGEKVFLECVQDMDHENMFWYRQDPGLGLRLIYFSYDVKMKEKGDIPEGYSVSREKKERFSLILESASTNQTSMYLCASSLAPQGIDIQYFGAGTRLSVL.

The rearrangement uses TRBV5-1 and TRBJ2-1; the D gene TCRdb calls, TRBD1, cannot be checked with no DNA. This CDR3 has 16 residues. CDR1 SGHRS and CDR2 YFSETQ come from the germline V gene. CDR3 loop: CASSLGVWGSYNEQFF.

The CDR3 loop is CSAETRAETQYF. The V gene is TRBV20-1, the J gene TRBJ2-5; TCRdb names TRBD2, which stays unverified in the absence of DNA. CDR1 and CDR2 (germline): DFQATT, SNEGSKA (reference sequence). CDR3 size: 12 residues.

The V and J genes are TRBV7-9 and TRBJ1-1; TCRdb designates TRBD1, a call that cannot be tested without DNA. Germline V CDR1 and CDR2: SEHNR, FQNEAQ (reference sequence). CDR3 length: 15 amino acids. CDR3 sequence: CASSLGTGPNTEAFF. Combining the CDR3 with reference TRBV7-9 and TRBJ1-1 gives the whole variable domain DTGVSQNPRHKITKRGQNVTFRCDPISEHNRLYWYRQTLGQGPEFLTYFQNEAQLEKSRLLSDRFSAERPKGSFSTLEIQRTEQGDSAMYLCASSLGTGPNTEAFFGQGTRLTVV.

J is TRBJ1-2 and V is TRBV5-1; lacking DNA, the TRBD1 call made by TCRdb goes unchecked. Looked up from germline, CDR1 is SGHRS and CDR2 is YFSETQ. The CDR3 runs 15 residues. The CDR3: CASSPKDSTDYGYTF.

The chain recombines TRBV29-1 with TRBJ1-2. The length of the CDR3 is 12 residues. The germline V gene has CDR1 SQVTM and CDR2 ANQGSEA. CDR3 in amino acids: CSVDGSFYGYTF.

The V and J genes are TRBV5-6 and TRBJ1-1. This CDR3 has 13 residues. Germline V CDR1 and CDR2: SGHDT, YYEEEE. The CDR3 is CASSPGGFPEAFF.

This chain joins TRBV5-4 and TRBJ2-1; lacking DNA, the TRBD1 call made by TCRdb goes unchecked. The CDR3 totals 15 residues. Germline V gene data show CDR1 as SGHNT and CDR2 as YYREEE (reference sequence). The CDR3 protein is CASSDRSGYYNEQFF.

V and J are TRBV19 and TRBJ1-2; lacking DNA, the TRBD1 call made by TCRdb goes unchecked. Germline assignment: CDR1 LNHDA and CDR2 SQIVND (reference sequence). The CDR3 covers 12 residues. The chain's CDR3 is CASNQGSYGYTF.

The gene calls are TRBV28 and TRBJ2-3; TCRdb returns TRBD1, unconfirmable since there is no DNA. Germline loops: CDR1 MDHEN, CDR2 SYDVKM. The CDR3 has 17 residues. This CDR3 is CASRNPAVRGYTDTQYF. The full variable domain, completed using reference TRBV28 and TRBJ2-3, is DVKVTQSSRYLVKRTGEKVFLECVQDMDHENMFWYRQDPGLGLRLIYFSYDVKMKEKGDIPEGYSVSREKKERFSLILESASTNQTSMYLCASRNPAVRGYTDTQYFGPGTRLTVL.

This sequence joins TRBV27 and TRBJ2-3; TCRdb outputs TRBD1, but without DNA this stays unchecked. From germline, CDR1 is MNHEY and CDR2 SMNVEV (reference sequence). The CDR3 runs 14 residues. The CDR3 protein is CASSSSGASDTQYF.

The genes are TRBV7-2 and TRBJ2-5. CDR1 is SGHTA and CDR2 is FQGNSA in the germline V gene. CDR3 length: 13 residues. CDR3 in amino acids: CASSLVSRETQYF.

The chain employs TRBV5-1 and TRBJ1-1; TCRdb outputs TRBD1, but without DNA this stays unchecked. CDR3 size: 16 residues. CDR1 and CDR2 (germline): SGHRS, YFSETQ. CDR3 in amino acids: CASSLVPGGVNTEAFF.

This rearrangement joins TRBV7-6 to TRBJ2-6. Germline-derived CDR1 and CDR2 are SGHVS and FNYEAQ. The CDR3 consists of 15 residues. The CDR3 here is CASSLAYPGANVLTF.

V is TRBV5-1 and J is TRBJ2-2; TCRdb reports TRBD2, a call that lacks DNA to check it against. CDR1 is SGHRS, CDR2 YFSETQ, per germline. The CDR3 has 15 residues. This chain's CDR3 is CASSLSGDRTGELFF.

The rearrangement uses TRBV4-3 and TRBJ2-2; TCRdb reports TRBD1, a call that lacks DNA to check it against. The CDR3 contains 14 residues. CDR1 is LGHNA and CDR2 is YSLEER in the germline V gene. The CDR3 sequence is CASSQGVGAGELFF.

The rearrangement joins TRBV7-2 to TRBJ1-2; TCRdb picks TRBD1, but there is no DNA to check that call. The CDR3 consists of 15 residues. CDR1 is SGHTA and CDR2 is FQGNSA in the germline V gene. CDR3 amino acids: CASSFDSLGGIGYTF.

This rearrangement joins TRBV6-2 or TRBV6-3 to TRBJ2-4; TCRdb's D call of TRBD1 is untestable without DNA. The germline gives CDR1 MNHEY, CDR2 SVGEGT. The CDR3 is 14 amino acids. CDR3 sequence reads: CASSYYGGHNIQYF.

V is TRBV20-1 and J is TRBJ2-1; the TRBD2 assignment by TCRdb is unverifiable without DNA. In germline, CDR1 is DFQATT, CDR2 SNEGSKA (reference sequence). The CDR3 runs to 16 residues. The chain's CDR3 is CSARSPGTSPGNEQFF.

CDR3 residues: CASSLSGEGTDTQYF. The rearrangement uses TRBV7-9 and TRBJ2-3; TCRdb names TRBD1, which stays unverified in the absence of DNA. The CDR3 is made up of 15 amino acids. CDR1 and CDR2 from the germline V gene are SEHNR and FQNEAQ (reference sequence). The whole variable domain, remainder taken from reference TRBV7-9 and TRBJ2-3, is DTGVSQNPRHKITKRGQNVTFRCDPISEHNRLYWYRQTLGQGPEFLTYFQNEAQLEKSRLLSDRFSAERPKGSFSTLEIQRTEQGDSAMYLCASSLSGEGTDTQYFGPGTRLTVL.

The chain links TRBV5-1 to TRBJ2-2; the D call of TRBD1 rests on TCRdb alone, since no DNA is present to check it. This CDR3 has 16 residues. The V gene's germline CDR1 is SGHRS and CDR2 YFSETQ. The CDR3 sequence is CASSIRGQGNTGELFF.

V gene TRBV7-2 combines with J gene TRBJ1-1; TCRdb outputs TRBD1, but without DNA this stays unchecked. CDR3 length: 13 amino acids. Looked up from germline, CDR1 is SGHTA and CDR2 is FQGNSA. The chain's CDR3 is CASSRRSDNNAFF.